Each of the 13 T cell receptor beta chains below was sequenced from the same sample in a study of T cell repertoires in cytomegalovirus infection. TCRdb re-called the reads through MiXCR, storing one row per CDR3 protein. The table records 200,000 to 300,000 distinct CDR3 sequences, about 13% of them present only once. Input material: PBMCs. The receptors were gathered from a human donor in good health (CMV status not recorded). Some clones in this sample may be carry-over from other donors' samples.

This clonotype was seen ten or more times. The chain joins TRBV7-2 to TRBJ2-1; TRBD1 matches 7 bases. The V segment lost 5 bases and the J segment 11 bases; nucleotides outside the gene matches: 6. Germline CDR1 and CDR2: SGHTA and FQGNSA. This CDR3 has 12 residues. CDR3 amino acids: CASSPGTEKQFF. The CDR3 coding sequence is TGTGCCAGCAGCCCCGGGACAGAAAAGCAGTTCTTC.

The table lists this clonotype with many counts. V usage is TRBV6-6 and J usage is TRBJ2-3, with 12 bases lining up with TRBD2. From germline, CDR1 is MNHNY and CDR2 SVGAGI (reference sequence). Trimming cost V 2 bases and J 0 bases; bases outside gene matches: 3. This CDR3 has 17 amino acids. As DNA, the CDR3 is TGTGCCAGCAGTTACATAGGACTAGCGGGAAGCACAGATACGCAGTATTTT. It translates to CASSYIGLAGSTDTQYF.

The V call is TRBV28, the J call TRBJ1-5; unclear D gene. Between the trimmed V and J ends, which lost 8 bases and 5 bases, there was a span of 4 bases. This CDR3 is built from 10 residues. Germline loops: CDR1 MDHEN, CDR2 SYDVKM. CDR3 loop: CASGYQPQHF. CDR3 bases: TGTGCCAGCGGCTATCAGCCCCAGCATTTT.

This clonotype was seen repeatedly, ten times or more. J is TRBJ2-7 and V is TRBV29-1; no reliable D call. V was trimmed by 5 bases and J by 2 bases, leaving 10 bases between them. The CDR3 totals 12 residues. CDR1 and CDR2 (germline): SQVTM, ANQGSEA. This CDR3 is CSVWAAPYEQYF. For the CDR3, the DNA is TGCAGCGTTTGGGCTGCCCCCTACGAGCAGTACTTC.

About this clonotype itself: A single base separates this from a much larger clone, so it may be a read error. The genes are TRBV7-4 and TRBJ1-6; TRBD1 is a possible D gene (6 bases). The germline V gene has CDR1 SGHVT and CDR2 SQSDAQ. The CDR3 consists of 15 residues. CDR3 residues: CVSSFTSGADSPLHF. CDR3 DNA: TGTGTCAGCAGCTTCACCTCAGGGGCGGATTCACCCCTCCACTTT.

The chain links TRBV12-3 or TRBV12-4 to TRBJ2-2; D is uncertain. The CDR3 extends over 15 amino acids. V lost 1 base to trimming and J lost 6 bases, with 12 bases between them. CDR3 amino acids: CASSLEGRSAGELFF. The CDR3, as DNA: TGTGCCAGCAGTTTAGAAGGCAGATCGGCCGGGGAGCTGTTTTTT.

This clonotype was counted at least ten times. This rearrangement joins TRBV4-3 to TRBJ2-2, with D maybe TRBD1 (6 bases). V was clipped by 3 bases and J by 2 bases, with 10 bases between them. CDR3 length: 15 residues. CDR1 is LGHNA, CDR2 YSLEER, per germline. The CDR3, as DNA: TGCGCCAGCAGCCAGCCGGGACATAACACCGGGGAGCTGTTTTTT. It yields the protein CASSQPGHNTGELFF.

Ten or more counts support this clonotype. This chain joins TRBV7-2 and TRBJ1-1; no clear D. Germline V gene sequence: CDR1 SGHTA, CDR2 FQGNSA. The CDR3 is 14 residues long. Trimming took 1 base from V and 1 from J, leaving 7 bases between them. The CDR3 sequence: CASSLGIGNTEAFF. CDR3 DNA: TGTGCCAGCAGCTTAGGGATAGGGAACACTGAAGCTTTCTTT.

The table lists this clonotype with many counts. As DNA, the CDR3 is TGTGCCAGCAGTCCAAGGACAGGACCCCAAGAGACCCAGTACTTC. Its protein is CASSPRTGPQETQYF. The chain is built from TRBV12-3 or TRBV12-4 and TRBJ2-5, with 7 bases that match TRBD1. There are 15 residues in the CDR3. V trimming: 5 bases; J trimming: 1 base; junction bases outside the gene matches: 7.

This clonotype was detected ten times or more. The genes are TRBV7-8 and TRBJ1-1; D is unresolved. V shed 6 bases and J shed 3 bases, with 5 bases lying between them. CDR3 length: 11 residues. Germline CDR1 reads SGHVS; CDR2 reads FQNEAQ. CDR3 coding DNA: TGTGCCAGCAGAAGGGACACTGAAGCTTTCTTT. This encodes CASRRDTEAFF.

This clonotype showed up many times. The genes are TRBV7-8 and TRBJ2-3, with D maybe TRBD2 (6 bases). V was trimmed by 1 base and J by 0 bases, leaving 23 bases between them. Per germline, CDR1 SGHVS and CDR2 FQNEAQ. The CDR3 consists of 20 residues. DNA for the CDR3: TGTGCCAGCAGCTTAGTGGGAGGTCGCTCCCCGGGAACTAGCACAGATACGCAGTATTTT. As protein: CASSLVGGRSPGTSTDTQYF. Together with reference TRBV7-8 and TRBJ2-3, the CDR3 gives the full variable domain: GAGVSQSPRYKVAKRGQDVALRCDPISGHVSLFWYQQALGQGPEFLTYFQNEAQLDKSGLPSDRFFAERPEGSVSTLKIQRTQQEDSAVYLCASSLVGGRSPGTSTDTQYFGPGTRLTVL.

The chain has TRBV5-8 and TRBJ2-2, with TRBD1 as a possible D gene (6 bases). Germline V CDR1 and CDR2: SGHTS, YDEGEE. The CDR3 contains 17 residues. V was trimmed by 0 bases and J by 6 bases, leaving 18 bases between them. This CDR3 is CASSLVRQALQPGELFF. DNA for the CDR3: TGTGCCAGCAGCTTGGTACGACAGGCCTTACAGCCCGGGGAGCTGTTTTTT.

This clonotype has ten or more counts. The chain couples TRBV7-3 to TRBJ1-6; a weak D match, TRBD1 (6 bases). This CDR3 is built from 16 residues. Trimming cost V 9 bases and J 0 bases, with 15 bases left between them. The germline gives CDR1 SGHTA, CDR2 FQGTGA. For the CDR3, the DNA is TGTGCCAGGAGTGGGGGCTTCCGCTCCTATAATTCACCCCTCCACTTT. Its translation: CARSGGFRSYNSPLHF.